This T cell receptor beta chain was identified during a study of blood T cells in healthy people across ages. Study-level points and caveats: More naive CD4+ cells and higher diversity marked long-lived donors relative to aged donors. Naive T cell percentage showed a strong correlation with TCR beta diversity.

To note about this clonotype: Its antigen is unidentified.

The V gene's germline CDR1 is SGHTA and CDR2 FQGTGA. V lost 1 base, J lost 12 bases, and 15 bases stayed unmatched. This CDR3 comprises 16 residues. Next came a second PCR, run for about 6 to 11 cycles, which used a sample-barcoded 5' primer along with a J-beta primer mix. Each cDNA molecule received a tag from a template-switch adaptor that had 12 random nucleotides. A minimum of 2.5 million CDR3-containing paired-end reads was obtained for each sample. TCRdb passed the 5' RACE reads through MiXCR, listing each CDR3 protein once. Among some 1,500,000 distinct CDR3 sequences listed, roughly two fifths were seen once.

The receptor's source is a woman younger than 30 in good health. The chain uses TRBV7-3 and TRBJ2-1; TRBD2 agrees at 7 bases. The sample taken for sequencing was blood. Here the CDR3 DNA reads TGTGCCAGCAGCTTAAACCGACTAGCAAAGAAGGGTGCGCAGTTCTTC. This codes for CASSLNRLAKKGAQFF.